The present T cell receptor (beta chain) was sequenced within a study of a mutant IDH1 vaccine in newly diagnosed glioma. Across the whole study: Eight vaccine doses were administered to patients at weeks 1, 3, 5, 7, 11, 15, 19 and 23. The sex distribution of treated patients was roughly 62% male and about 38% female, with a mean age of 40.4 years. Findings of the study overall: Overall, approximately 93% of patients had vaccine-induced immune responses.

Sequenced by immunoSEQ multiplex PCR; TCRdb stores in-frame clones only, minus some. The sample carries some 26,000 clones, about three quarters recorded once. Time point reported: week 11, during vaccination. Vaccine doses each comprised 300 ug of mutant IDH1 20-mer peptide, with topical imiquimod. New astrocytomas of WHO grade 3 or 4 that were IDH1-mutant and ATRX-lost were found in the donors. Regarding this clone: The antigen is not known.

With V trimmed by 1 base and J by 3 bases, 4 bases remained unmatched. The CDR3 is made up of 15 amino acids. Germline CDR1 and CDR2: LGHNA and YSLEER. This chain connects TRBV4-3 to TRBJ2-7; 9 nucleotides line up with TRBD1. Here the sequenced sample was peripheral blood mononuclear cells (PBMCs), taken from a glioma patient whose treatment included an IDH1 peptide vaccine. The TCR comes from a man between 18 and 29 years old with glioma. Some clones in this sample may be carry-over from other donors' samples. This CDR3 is CASSQATGGFYEQYF. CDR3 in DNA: TGCGCCAGCAGCCAAGCGACAGGGGGTTTCTACGAGCAGTACTTC.